This entry is about one TCR beta chain. The antigen remains unidentified. Germline CDR1 reads SGHTS; CDR2 reads YDEGEE. The V gene lost 4 bases and the J gene lost 2 bases, with 15 bases spanning the gap. The CDR3 is made up of 16 amino acids. This sample was included in a study of T cell responses to AZD1222 COVID-19 vaccine. Sequenced by immunoSEQ multiplex PCR; TCRdb stores in-frame clones only, minus some. The profile shows about 140,000 clones, about 90% of them singletons. Broader study findings: Just a handful of people given AZD1222 tested seropositive at baseline.

The sequence derives from an adult in good health. The chain has TRBV5-8 and TRBJ1-4; D call uncertain. Sequenced here: peripheral blood, sampled on day 0 of AZD1222 vaccination. The CDR3 DNA sequence: TGTGCCAGCAGCGGACGCCTCGAACAGACTAATGAAAAACTGTTTTTT. Protein product: CASSGRLEQTNEKLFF. Full variable domain (remainder filled in from reference TRBV5-8 and TRBJ1-4): EAGVTQSPTHLIKTRGQQATLRCSPISGHTSVYWYQQALGLGLQFLLWYDEGEERNRGNFPPRFSGRQFPNYSSELNVNALELEDSALYLCASSGRLEQTNEKLFFGSGTQLSVL.